This record looks at one TCR beta chain sequence and its context. In the authors' methods: For nucleated cells, counts were estimated from reference gene primer amplification. The assay was immunoSEQ multiplex PCR, and TCRdb's table has in-frame clones only and misses some. The D gene and trimming were derived from the DNA, and the V and J assignments and clone size from that table. The sample shows around 150,000 clones, about four fifths of them seen only once. V was pared by 3 bases and J by 3 bases, with 8 bases between. The CDR3 consists of 13 residues. In germline, CDR1 is KGHSH, CDR2 LQKENI. The record originates from a study of blood T cell repertoires in COVID-19. Study in general: The study drew acute and convalescent COVID-19 samples from the United States, Italy and Spain. Sources were T cells, B-cell-depleted T cells, or PBMCs; the material itself was cDNA or gDNA.

The source is a man in his 70s with acute or convalescent COVID-19. The sample was peripheral blood. The chain combines TRBV18 with TRBJ1-2, with D possibly TRBD1 on 5 matching bases. CDR3 nucleotides: TGTGCCAGCTCACCTGAGACAGACTATGGCTACACCTTC. Its protein product is CASSPETDYGYTF.